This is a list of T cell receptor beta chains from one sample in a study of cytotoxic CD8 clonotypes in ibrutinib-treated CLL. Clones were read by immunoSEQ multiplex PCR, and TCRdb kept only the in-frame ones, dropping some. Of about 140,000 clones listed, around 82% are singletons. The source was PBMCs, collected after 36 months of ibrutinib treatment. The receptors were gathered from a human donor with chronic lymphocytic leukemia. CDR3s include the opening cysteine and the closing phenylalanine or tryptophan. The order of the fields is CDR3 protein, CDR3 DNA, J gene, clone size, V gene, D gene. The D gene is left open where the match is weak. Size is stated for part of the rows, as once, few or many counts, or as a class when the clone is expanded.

CDR3: CASSQGSGANVLTF; DNA: TGTGCCAGCAGTCAGGGCTCTGGGGCCAACGTCCTGACTTTC; J: TRBJ2-6; size: -; V: TRBV25-1; D: -
CDR3: CASSLRGATGELFF; DNA: TGTGCCAGCAGCCTCCGGGGAGCAACCGGGGAGCTGTTTTTT; J: TRBJ2-2; size: -; V: TRBV11-1; D: -
CDR3: CASSLTGEKLFF; DNA: TGCGCCAGCAGCTTGACAGGTGAAAAACTGTTTTTT; J: TRBJ1-4; size: few; V: TRBV5-1; D: -
CDR3: CARSLYTSIHRERYGYTF; DNA: TGTGCCAGAAGCCTCTATACGAGTATCCACAGGGAACGGTATGGCTACACCTTC; J: TRBJ1-2; size: -; V: TRBV5-3; D: -
CDR3: CAWSSDTGTEAFF; DNA: TGTGCCTGGAGTTCCGACACGGGGACTGAAGCTTTCTTT; J: TRBJ1-1; size: -; V: TRBV30; D: -
CDR3: CASSLPGLQGSVGEQYF; DNA: TGTGCCAGCAGTTTACCCGGGCTGCAGGGGAGTGTGGGTGAGCAGTACTTC; J: TRBJ2-7; size: -; V: TRBV28; D: -
CDR3: CASSGQGSIGELFF; DNA: TGTGCCAGCAGTGGACAGGGTTCTATCGGGGAGCTGTTTTTT; J: TRBJ2-2; size: -; V: TRBV2; D: TRBD1
CDR3: CASSPPDNEKLFF; DNA: TGTGCCAGCTCACCACCCGACAATGAAAAACTGTTTTTT; J: TRBJ1-4; size: -; V: TRBV18; D: -
CDR3: CASTNSPAWGGNTIYF; DNA: TGTGCCAGCACTAACTCCCCGGCTTGGGGAGGAAACACCATATATTTT; J: TRBJ1-3; size: -; V: TRBV28; D: -
CDR3: CASSQYASGGVNEQFF; DNA: TGTGCCAGCAGCCAATATGCTAGCGGGGGTGTCAATGAGCAGTTCTTC; J: TRBJ2-1; size: -; V: TRBV4-2; D: TRBD2
CDR3: CASIASRLVAGYTF; DNA: TGTGCCAGCATCGCGTCTAGACTGGTAGCGGGCTACACCTTC; J: TRBJ1-2; size: -; V: TRBV6-1; D: -
CDR3: CAISLGPGNEQFF; DNA: TGTGCCATCAGTTTGGGACCAGGCAATGAGCAGTTCTTC; J: TRBJ2-1; size: -; V: TRBV10-3; D: -
CDR3: CASSRTAFYEQYF; DNA: TGCGCCAGCAGTCGGACAGCCTTCTACGAGCAGTACTTC; J: TRBJ2-7; size: -; V: TRBV5-1; D: -
CDR3: CASSLAERGAYNEQFF; DNA: TGTGCCAGCAGCTTGGCCGAGAGGGGAGCCTACAATGAGCAGTTCTTC; J: TRBJ2-1; size: -; V: TRBV5-6; D: -
CDR3: CASSVAGLATSEQFF; DNA: TGTGCCAGCAGCGTAGCTGGACTAGCTACGTCTGAGCAGTTCTTC; J: TRBJ2-1; size: -; V: TRBV9; D: TRBD2
CDR3: CASGRTPGESNQPQHF; DNA: TGTGCTAGTGGTCGGACCCCGGGCGAAAGCAATCAGCCCCAGCATTTT; J: TRBJ1-5; size: -; V: TRBV12-5; D: -
CDR3: CASSHAGDTGELFF; DNA: TGTGCCAGCAGCCACGCGGGGGACACCGGGGAGCTGTTTTTT; J: TRBJ2-2; size: -; V: TRBV21-1; D: -
CDR3: CASSHIFFSGANVLTF; DNA: TGCGCCAGCAGCCACATCTTTTTCTCTGGGGCCAACGTCCTGACTTTC; J: TRBJ2-6; size: -; V: TRBV4-1; D: -
CDR3: CASSPGLAGGANTDTQYF; DNA: TGTGCCAGCTCCCCCGGACTAGCGGGAGGGGCAAACACAGATACGCAGTATTTT; J: TRBJ2-3; size: -; V: TRBV18; D: TRBD2
CDR3: CAWSGGQASSGNTIYF; DNA: TGTGCCTGGAGTGGGGGACAGGCCAGCTCTGGAAACACCATATATTTT; J: TRBJ1-3; size: -; V: TRBV30; D: TRBD1
CDR3: CASSELTGGNEKLFF; DNA: TGCGCCAGCAGCGAATTAACAGGGGGCAATGAAAAACTGTTTTTT; J: TRBJ1-4; size: -; V: TRBV5-1; D: TRBD1
CDR3: CASSRGDRDLQPQHF; DNA: TGTGCCAGTAGTAGGGGGGACAGGGACCTTCAGCCCCAGCATTTT; J: TRBJ1-5; size: -; V: TRBV19; D: TRBD1
CDR3: CASSLEGQGTKGYTF; DNA: TGTGCCAGCAGCTTAGAGGGACAGGGGACCAAAGGCTACACCTTC; J: TRBJ1-2; size: -; V: TRBV7-8; D: TRBD1
CDR3: CASSLDYRREQYF; DNA: TGTGCCAGCAGCTTAGATTACAGACGCGAGCAGTACTTC; J: TRBJ2-7; size: -; V: TRBV11-3; D: -
CDR3: CASSGWGPEGYTF; DNA: TGTGCCAGCAGTGGATGGGGGCCCGAAGGCTACACCTTC; J: TRBJ1-2; size: few; V: TRBV2; D: -
CDR3: CASSLFRAYEQYF; DNA: TGTGCCAGCAGTTTATTCAGGGCCTACGAGCAGTACTTC; J: TRBJ2-7; size: -; V: TRBV28; D: -
CDR3: CASNQGGSGSTDTQYF; DNA: TGCGCCAGCAACCAGGGAGGTAGCGGGAGCACAGATACGCAGTATTTT; J: TRBJ2-3; size: few; V: TRBV5-1; D: TRBD2
CDR3: CAWRAGGTDTQYF; DNA: TGTGCCTGGAGAGCTGGGGGCACAGATACGCAGTATTTT; J: TRBJ2-3; size: -; V: TRBV30; D: -
CDR3: CASSSVTGSGNTIYF; DNA: TGTGCCAGCAGCTCGGTGACAGGCTCTGGAAACACCATATATTTT; J: TRBJ1-3; size: -; V: TRBV7-9; D: -
CDR3: CASSVGPTSNQPQHF; DNA: TGTGCCAGCAGTGTAGGACCTACGAGCAATCAGCCCCAGCATTTT; J: TRBJ1-5; size: -; V: TRBV6-1; D: -
CDR3: CASSLFTDPRGYTF; DNA: TGTGCCAGCAGCTTATTTACGGACCCCCGGGGCTACACCTTC; J: TRBJ1-2; size: once; V: TRBV11-2; D: -
CDR3: CASSYIGPQGHEQYF; DNA: TGTGCCAGCAGTTACATAGGGCCCCAGGGTCACGAGCAGTACTTC; J: TRBJ2-7; size: -; V: TRBV6-5; D: -
CDR3: CASSPGTADSNQPQHF; DNA: TGTGCCAGCAGCCCCGGGACGGCAGATAGCAATCAGCCCCAGCATTTT; J: TRBJ1-5; size: -; V: TRBV7-9; D: -
CDR3: CAIRDSLEAFF; DNA: TGTGCCATCAGGGACAGTCTGGAAGCTTTCTTT; J: TRBJ1-1; size: -; V: TRBV10-3; D: -
CDR3: CASSDSWRENIQYF; DNA: TGTGCCAGCAGTGACTCCTGGCGGGAAAACATTCAGTACTTC; J: TRBJ2-4; size: -; V: TRBV2; D: -
CDR3: CASNDRDKGEKLFF; DNA: TGTGCCAGCAACGACAGGGATAAGGGTGAAAAACTGTTTTTT; J: TRBJ1-4; size: once; V: TRBV5-4; D: TRBD1
CDR3: CASSIEYRPTEAFF; DNA: TGTGCCAGTAGTATTGAGTACAGACCAACTGAAGCTTTCTTT; J: TRBJ1-1; size: -; V: TRBV19; D: -
CDR3: CASSSSPATGYTF; DNA: TGTGCCAGCAGCTCCTCGCCGGCTACTGGCTACACCTTC; J: TRBJ1-2; size: -; V: TRBV7-2; D: -
CDR3: CASSRRTANTEAFF; DNA: TGTGCCAGCAGCCGGAGGACAGCGAACACTGAAGCTTTCTTT; J: TRBJ1-1; size: -; V: TRBV7-9; D: -
CDR3: CASSLRTGQDYEQYF; DNA: TGTGCCAGCAGCTTACGAACCGGACAGGACTACGAGCAGTACTTC; J: TRBJ2-7; size: few; V: TRBV11-3; D: TRBD1
CDR3: CASSPHRTGIYEQYF; DNA: TGTGCCAGCAGCCCCCACCGAACAGGGATCTACGAGCAGTACTTC; J: TRBJ2-7; size: -; V: TRBV7-3; D: -
CDR3: CASSADRYEQYF; DNA: TGTGCCAGCAGTGCTGACAGGTACGAGCAGTACTTC; J: TRBJ2-7; size: few; V: TRBV27; D: -
CDR3: CASSQDHVGGRYEQYF; DNA: TGTGCCAGCAGCCAAGATCATGTGGGGGGCCGCTACGAGCAGTACTTC; J: TRBJ2-7; size: -; V: TRBV4-2; D: -
CDR3: CASSPPEGLAEEQFF; DNA: TGTGCCAGCTCACCACCAGAGGGACTAGCGGAAGAGCAGTTCTTC; J: TRBJ2-1; size: -; V: TRBV18; D: TRBD2
CDR3: CAWSVLGPGELFF; DNA: TGTGCCTGGAGTGTACTGGGGCCCGGGGAGCTGTTTTTT; J: TRBJ2-2; size: -; V: TRBV30; D: -
CDR3: CASSLRQGLQETQYF; DNA: TGTGCCAGCAGCTTAAGACAGGGGCTCCAAGAGACCCAGTACTTC; J: TRBJ2-5; size: once; V: TRBV7-9; D: TRBD1
CDR3: CASSLGGDSNYGYTF; DNA: TGTGCCAGCAGCTTGGGTGGGGACAGCAACTATGGCTACACCTTC; J: TRBJ1-2; size: -; V: TRBV5-6; D: TRBD1
CDR3: CASSQGSEQFF; DNA: TGTGCCAGCAGCCAGGGTTCTGAGCAGTTCTTC; J: TRBJ2-1; size: few; V: TRBV7-2; D: -
CDR3: CASSLLHQGLTDTQYF; DNA: TGTGCCAGCAGCCTCCTGCACCAAGGCCTCACAGATACGCAGTATTTT; J: TRBJ2-3; size: -; V: TRBV2; D: -
CDR3: CASSQVGAKNIQYF; DNA: TGCGCCAGCAGCCAAGTTGGGGCGAAAAACATTCAGTACTTC; J: TRBJ2-4; size: -; V: TRBV4-1; D: -
CDR3: CASRYDRDRSTEAFF; DNA: TGTGCCAGCAGATACGACCGGGACAGGTCGACTGAAGCTTTCTTT; J: TRBJ1-1; size: once; V: TRBV6-5; D: TRBD1
CDR3: CASSPGTSNYGYTF; DNA: TGCGCCAGCAGCCCGGGGACATCCAACTATGGCTACACCTTC; J: TRBJ1-2; size: once; V: TRBV5-1; D: -
CDR3: CASSLDRGTPEAFF; DNA: TGTGCCAGCAGCTTAGATCGGGGGACGCCAGAAGCTTTCTTT; J: TRBJ1-1; size: -; V: TRBV7-9; D: -